The rows below give T cell receptor beta chains drawn from one sample of a study of blood T cell repertoires in COVID-19. Measured with immunoSEQ multiplex PCR; TCRdb has only the in-frame clones, and not every one. The sample consists of just over 150,000 clones, 85% to 95% of them appearing once. The sample taken for sequencing was peripheral blood. The receptors stem from a woman between 50 and 59 years old with acute or convalescent COVID-19. Each CDR3 is given without its conserved first and last residue. A D gene is named only where the DNA matches it firmly. Clone size is given for some rows only: seen once, a few or many times, or a class if the clone is expanded.

TRBV7-3	NA	NA	ASSLDGEQPQH
TRBV4-3	NA	TRBD2	ASSQVSGLAGGPTYEQY
TRBV18	NA	NA	ASSPPKIRGVLPGSVTEAF
TRBV15	NA	NA	ATSRDSAPSGTEAF
TRBV30	NA	NA	AWSRDSNQPQH
TRBV5-1	NA	TRBD1	ASSTGQAGYGQY
TRBV11-2	NA	NA	ASSPTGYEQY
TRBV30	NA	TRBD1	AYGGIRDRGEKLF
TRBV27	NA	NA	ASQGLDEKLF
TRBV29-1	NA	NA	STHPGGWAPTYGYT
TRBV5-8	NA	NA	ASSPLPGHRETQY
TRBV24-1	NA	TRBD2	ATSDLSGGPINEQF
TRBV19	NA	TRBD1	ASSIRPGQGAREQY
TRBV4-2	NA	NA	ASSQDRGTLRNYGYT
TRBV7-9	NA	TRBD2	ASSLAGGKFYEQY
TRBV11-3	NA	NA	ASSSAAATDTQY
TRBV4-1	NA	NA	ASSQVFGVDWSYEQY
TRBV7-9	NA	TRBD1	ASRAGGYEQY
TRBV5-1	NA	NA	ASSLSTVNYGYT
TRBV4-1	NA	NA	ASSRGEADTQY
TRBV19	NA	NA	ASSITPGLGDIQY
TRBV5-1	NA	TRBD1	ASSPLTGENTEAF
TRBV9	NA	NA	ASSADAGPPYEQY
TRBV18	NA	TRBD2	ASSPQRGGHTDTQY
TRBV19	NA	TRBD1	ASSIEERQGLYEQY
TRBV2	NA	NA	ASSETRTGGYT
TRBV4-1	once	NA	ASSQDPAEAF
TRBV7-8	NA	TRBD1	ASSFRTGQETQY
TRBV4-2	NA	TRBD2	ASSRGRGGTDTQY
TRBV30	few	TRBD2	AWSGVAGAVGELF
TRBV24-1	NA	NA	ATSDFNNYQPQH
TRBV2	NA	TRBD2	ASRPIAGGFTDTQY
TRBV12-3/TRBV12-4	NA	NA	ASSLSETGELF
TRBV2	once	TRBD1	ASSRGITEAF
TRBV6-5	few	TRBD1	ASKDETGMNYGYT
TRBV28	once	TRBD1	ASSRGQGGYNEQF
TRBV27	NA	TRBD2	ASSSSPIAGAHNEQF
TRBV5-6	NA	NA	ASSLLNQPQH
TRBV18	once	NA	ASSPSVGVGQPQH
TRBV11-2	NA	NA	ASSLDGAPDGYT
TRBV5-4	NA	NA	ASSLRGGNSPLH
TRBV2	NA	NA	ASRGGTSNQPQH
TRBV27	NA	TRBD1	ASKAGTAGYEQY
TRBV29-1	once	TRBD2	SGTTSGGDTQY
TRBV7-6	once	NA	ASSPQGQGWVEAF
TRBV5-8	NA	TRBD2	ASSDSRLATNTGELF
TRBV5-1	NA	TRBD1	ASSLQGWDGYT
TRBV10-3	NA	TRBD1	AISESGTATRKAF
TRBV6-5	NA	TRBD1	ASRKGTGLNQPQH
TRBV6-5	NA	TRBD1	ASSMDRVVDTQY
TRBV11-2	NA	NA	ASSFRGPEQF
TRBV30	NA	TRBD2	AWSGLAGDHNEQF
TRBV7-2	NA	NA	ASSGSGFLETQY
TRBV10-3	once	TRBD1	AISLGQVNYGYT
TRBV9	NA	NA	ASSHEVWTGELF
TRBV3-1/TRBV3-2	NA	NA	ASSRGQANYGYT
TRBV5-6	few	NA	ASSNRIEREKLF